This is a list of T cell receptor beta chains from one sample in a study of T cell responses to AZD1222 COVID-19 vaccine. The assay was immunoSEQ multiplex PCR, and TCRdb's table has in-frame clones only and misses some. The sample lists approximately 77,000 clones, over 75% occurring once. This material consisted of peripheral blood, taken 28 days after the second AZD1222 dose. These receptors were collected from an adult who received the AZD1222 COVID-19 vaccine. Each CDR3 is given with its conserved first and last residue. Fields, in order: J gene, D gene, V gene, clone size, CDR3 protein, CDR3 DNA. A D gene is named only where the DNA matches it firmly. Clone size is shown for a subset of rows, as once, few, many or a class of expanded clone.

TRBJ2-7,-,TRBV10-3,-,CAISGDRSPYEQYF,TGTGCCATCAGTGGGGACCGTTCTCCCTACGAGCAGTACTTC
TRBJ2-1,TRBD2,TRBV9,-,CASSERGESYNEQFF,TGTGCCAGCAGCGAGCGGGGGGAGTCCTACAATGAGCAGTTCTTC
TRBJ2-1,TRBD2,TRBV7-2,once,CASSLGLVGNEQFF,TGTGCCAGCAGCCTAGGACTAGTCGGCAATGAGCAGTTCTTC
TRBJ1-2,-,TRBV6-1,-,CASSEALRGANYGYTF,TGTGCCAGCAGTGAAGCCTTACGGGGGGCGAACTATGGCTACACCTTC
TRBJ2-2,-,TRBV4-2,-,CASSQGRAPGELFF,TGTGCCAGCAGCCAAGGCAGGGCCCCCGGGGAGCTGTTTTTT
TRBJ2-7,-,TRBV10-3,-,CAISDHQGSYEQYF,TGTGCCATCAGTGACCACCAGGGATCCTACGAGCAGTACTTC
TRBJ2-5,-,TRBV3-1/TRBV3-2,-,CASSQVSWGSTGQETQYF,TGTGCCAGCAGCCAAGTTTCCTGGGGCTCGACCGGACAAGAGACCCAGTACTTC
TRBJ1-1,TRBD1,TRBV11-3,once,CASSLWDRGGTEAFF,TGTGCCAGCAGCTTATGGGACAGGGGTGGCACTGAAGCTTTCTTT
TRBJ2-2,TRBD2,TRBV7-2,-,CASSLNGGAGELFF,TGTGCCAGCAGCTTAAATGGGGGGGCCGGGGAGCTGTTTTTT
TRBJ1-2,-,TRBV12-3/TRBV12-4,-,CASGGDGHGYTF,TGTGCCAGCGGAGGGGACGGCCATGGCTACACCTTC
TRBJ1-2,-,TRBV7-2,-,CASSLDRIANYGYTF,TGTGCCAGCAGCCTAGACAGGATTGCTAACTATGGCTACACCTTC
TRBJ2-2,TRBD1,TRBV7-9,once,CASSLVGTANTGELFF,TGTGCCAGCAGCTTAGTGGGGACAGCGAACACCGGGGAGCTGTTTTTT
TRBJ2-1,TRBD1,TRBV5-1,-,CASRSGTGIYNEQFF,TGCGCCAGCAGGTCCGGGACAGGGATCTACAATGAGCAGTTCTTC
TRBJ2-2,TRBD1,TRBV7-3,-,CASSRQGEHTGELFF,TGTGCCAGCAGCCGACAGGGGGAGCACACCGGGGAGCTGTTTTTT
TRBJ2-7,TRBD1,TRBV7-9,-,CASSSVWGQGKYEQYF,TGTGCCAGCAGCTCCGTCTGGGGACAGGGGAAATACGAGCAGTACTTC
TRBJ1-2,-,TRBV28,-,CASSSTSNGYTF,TGTGCCAGCAGTTCTACATCGAATGGCTACACCTTC
TRBJ1-1,-,TRBV25-1,-,CVPAQMNTEAFF,TGTGTCCCTGCCCAGATGAACACTGAAGCTTTCTTT
TRBJ1-1,-,TRBV7-2,-,CASSPPRNTEAFF,TGTGCCAGCAGCCCACCGAGGAACACTGAAGCTTTCTTT
TRBJ1-6,-,TRBV5-1,-,CASSLAPNSPLHF,TGCGCCAGCAGCTTGGCCCCGAATTCACCCCTCCACTTT
TRBJ2-1,TRBD2,TRBV4-1,-,CASSPSATSADYNEQFF,TGCGCCAGCAGCCCGAGCGCGACTAGCGCGGATTACAATGAGCAGTTCTTC
TRBJ2-3,TRBD1,TRBV25-1,-,CASSDPTGSGTDTQYF,TGTGCCAGCAGTGACCCGACAGGGAGCGGCACAGATACGCAGTATTTT
TRBJ2-4,-,TRBV24-1,-,CATSAVGNIQYF,TGTGCCACCTCCGCGGTTGGTAACATTCAGTACTTC
TRBJ1-1,-,TRBV7-9,-,CASRGRRVNTEAFF,TGTGCCAGCAGGGGACGAAGAGTGAACACTGAAGCTTTCTTT
TRBJ1-4,-,TRBV23-1,few,CASSQSVFKAGNSNEKLFF,TGCGCCAGCAGTCAATCAGTGTTTAAGGCCGGAAATTCTAATGAAAAACTGTTTTTT
TRBJ1-1,TRBD1,TRBV7-9,-,CASSLVPGGGRTEAFF,TGTGCCAGCAGCTTAGTTCCAGGGGGTGGACGGACTGAAGCTTTCTTT
TRBJ1-4,TRBD1,TRBV5-8,-,CASSSGFDRGDEKLFF,TGTGCCAGCAGCTCCGGGTTTGACAGGGGCGATGAAAAACTGTTTTTT
TRBJ2-2,-,TRBV5-1,-,CASSLSGRDTGELFF,TGCGCCAGCAGCTTATCTGGCAGGGACACCGGGGAGCTGTTTTTT
TRBJ2-5,-,TRBV3-1/TRBV3-2,-,CASSRPKQPWTQYF,TGTGCCAGCAGCCGGCCTAAGCAGCCCTGGACCCAGTACTTC